A single sample gave rise to the 31 T cell receptor beta chains below, sequenced in a study of T cell repertoires in cytomegalovirus infection. TCRdb used MiXCR to reprocess the reads, holding one entry per CDR3 protein. Among approximately 700,000 distinct CDR3 sequences, about a third were seen once, and the ten largest hold 2.8%. Sequencing used PBMCs. Source of these receptors: a human donor in good health (CMV status not recorded). Some clones in this sample may be carry-over from other donors' samples.

This clonotype was recorded a few times. The chain uses TRBV20-1 and TRBJ1-6; possibly TRBD1 for D (6 bases). The CDR3 consists of 15 residues. Trimming took off 3 bases at V and 1 base at J, with 10 bases between the two ends. The germline V gene encodes CDR1 DFQATT and CDR2 SNEGSKA (reference sequence). Written as DNA, the CDR3 is TGCAGTGCTAGGTACAGGGAATCCTATAATTCACCCCTCCACTTT. It encodes CSARYRESYNSPLHF.

This clonotype came up a few times. This CDR3 reads CASSQGTEGDGNTIYF. The CDR3 region has the DNA TGCGCCAGCAGCCAAGGGACGGAGGGGGATGGAAACACCATATATTTT. This chain connects TRBV4-1 to TRBJ1-3; possible D gene TRBD1, 6 bases. Trimming left V 1 base short and J 3 bases short, with 13 bases between. The CDR3 has 16 amino acids. Germline V gene lookup returns CDR1 MGHRA and CDR2 YSYEKL.

J is TRBJ1-2 and V is TRBV19; possible D gene TRBD1, 6 bases. This CDR3 spans 16 amino acids. Germline values: CDR1 LNHDA, CDR2 SQIVND (reference sequence). V lost 1 base, J lost 8 bases, and 20 bases lay in between. The CDR3 coding sequence is TGTGCCAGTAGTATAGGTCTTGGGGGGCCGTTGGAAGGCTACACCTTC. Protein sequence: CASSIGLGGPLEGYTF.

The V and J genes are TRBV7-6 and TRBJ1-3, with D perhaps TRBD1 (5 bases). V was cut by 5 bases and J by 0 bases, with 17 bases left in between. CDR1 is SGHVS and CDR2 is FNYEAQ in the germline V gene. This CDR3 is 17 amino acids long. This CDR3 reads CASSRQKPSFSGNTIYF. In nucleotides, the CDR3 is TGTGCCAGCAGCCGACAGAAACCGTCCTTCTCTGGAAACACCATATATTTT. The full variable domain, in which reference TRBV7-6 and TRBJ1-3 provide the parts outside the CDR3, is GAGVSQSPRYKVTKRGQDVALRCDPISGHVSLYWYRQALGQGPEFLTYFNYEAQQDKSGLPNDRFSAERPEGSISTLTIQRTEQRDSAMYRCASSRQKPSFSGNTIYFGEGSWLTVV.

The chain has TRBV28 and TRBJ2-3; possibly TRBD1 for D (6 bases). Germline V gene data show CDR1 as MDHEN and CDR2 as SYDVKM. The ends were cut back, 3 bases at V and 1 base at J, with 11 bases in the middle. The CDR3 has 15 amino acids. The CDR3 region is CASSFAGVGTDTQYF. CDR3 nucleotides: TGTGCCAGCAGTTTCGCAGGGGTAGGCACAGATACGCAGTATTTT.

This clonotype occurred a few times. The chain carries TRBV20-1 and TRBJ2-7, with D unresolved. The CDR3 covers 12 residues. V lost 0 bases, J lost 5 bases, and 8 bases lay in between. The germline V gene has CDR1 DFQATT and CDR2 SNEGSKA (reference sequence). The CDR3, as DNA: TGCAGTGCTAGAGACCCTAATGACGAGCAGTACTTC. Its protein product is CSARDPNDEQYF.

This chain uses TRBV6-2 or TRBV6-3 with TRBJ1-1; 7 bases align to TRBD1. Germline lookup yields CDR1 MNHEY and CDR2 SVGEGT. CDR3 size: 15 residues. After removal of 1 base from V and 1 base from J, the junction contained 3 bases not matched to a gene. CDR3 region: CASSYWAGGNTEAFF. CDR3 sequence (DNA): TGTGCCAGCAGTTACTGGGCAGGGGGGAACACTGAAGCTTTCTTT.

Note on this clonotype: It differs at one base from a far larger clone, so likely a read error. The chain uses TRBV7-2 and TRBJ2-7; D unclear. There are 13 residues in the CDR3. Germline V lookup: CDR1 SGHTA, CDR2 FQGNSA. CDR3 DNA: TGTGCCAGCAGCTTAGCGGGTAGCTACGAGCCGTACTTC. This translates into CASSLAGSYEPYF.

To note about this clonotype: Because it lacks the conserved phenylalanine or tryptophan at the end, this CDR3 is likely a read error. The chain recombines TRBV28 with TRBJ1-1, with D tentatively TRBD1 (6 bases). V shed 6 bases and J shed 10 bases, with 18 bases lying between them. The CDR3 spans 13 residues. Germline CDR1 MDHEN, CDR2 SYDVKM. This CDR3 is CASRPSRTEAAFL. In DNA, the CDR3 is TGTGCCAGCAGACCCTCTCGGACAGAAGCAGCTTTCCTT.

The J gene is TRBJ2-7, the V gene TRBV3-1; 7 bases fit TRBD1. Looked up from germline, CDR1 is LGHDT and CDR2 is YNNKEL (reference sequence). The CDR3 runs 14 residues. Trimming at V came to 6 bases and at J to 0 bases, leaving 5 bases not matched to a gene. The CDR3 loop reads CASSDRASSYEQYF. The CDR3 DNA follows: TGTGCCAGCAGTGACAGGGCCTCCTCCTACGAGCAGTACTTC.

The CDR3 nucleotides read TGCGGATGGAGGACAGGGGACTATGGCTACACCTTC. As protein: CGWRTGDYGYTF. This chain links TRBV20-1 with TRBJ1-2; 9 bases agree with TRBD1. This CDR3 contains 12 residues. Germline-derived CDR1 and CDR2 are DFQATT and SNEGSKA (reference sequence).

This clonotype came up many times. The V gene is TRBV12-3 or TRBV12-4, the J gene TRBJ1-1, with a possible D match to TRBD1 (5 bases). The CDR3 consists of 11 residues. V lost 7 bases and J 7 bases, leaving 10 bases between the germline ends. The CDR3 reads CASTWDGEAFF. In DNA form, the CDR3 reads TGTGCCAGCACCTGGGACGGTGAAGCTTTCTTT.

Comment on this clonotype: The CDR3 ends on some other residue instead of the conserved phenylalanine or tryptophan, so this is likely a read error. The rearrangement links TRBV11-3 to TRBJ2-7; 8 positions agree with TRBD1. V trimming: 2 bases; J trimming: 3 bases; junction bases outside the gene matches: 6. The CDR3 spans 15 residues. Per the germline V gene, CDR1 is SGHNT and CDR2 is YENEEA. CDR3 amino acids: CASSLNPGQGYEQYL. CDR3 coding DNA: TGTGCCAGCAGCTTAAACCCCGGACAGGGCTACGAGCAGTACTTA.

A remark on this clonotype: A much larger clone differs from this one at a single base, so this may be a read error. This chain joins TRBV7-2 and TRBJ2-7; D gene unclear. Germline CDR1 is SGHTA and CDR2 is FQGNSA. This CDR3 contains 13 residues. CDR3 sequence: CASSSSPSYEQSF. The CDR3 bases are TGTGCCAGCAGCTCCTCCCCCTCCTACGAGCAGTCCTTC.

This clonotype appeared a few times. This sequence joins TRBV30 and TRBJ2-3; no reliable D call. CDR1 and CDR2 (germline): GTSNPN, SVGIG (reference sequence). V shed 3 bases and J shed 4 bases, with 23 bases lying between them. The length of the CDR3 is 17 residues. CDR3 in amino acids: CAWSPTLAALAPDTQYF. DNA of the CDR3: TGTGCCTGGAGCCCGACGCTTGCGGCTCTCGCCCCAGATACGCAGTATTTT.

The chain links TRBV19 to TRBJ1-6; TRBD1 matches at 11 bases. Trimming removed 5 bases from V and 9 bases from J; junction bases left unmatched: 3. Germline V gene data show CDR1 as LNHDA and CDR2 as SQIVND (reference sequence). The CDR3 sequence is 14 residues long. This CDR3 is CASSGQGAGSPLHF. In DNA form, the CDR3 reads TGTGCCAGTAGTGGACAGGGGGCGGGTTCACCCCTCCACTTT.

The V gene is TRBV10-3, the J gene TRBJ1-6; 8 nucleotides align to TRBD1. The germline V gene has CDR1 ENHRY and CDR2 SYGVKD. After removal of 8 bases from V and 7 bases from J, the junction contained 7 bases not matched to a gene. There are 14 residues in the CDR3. The CDR3 spells CAISGQAENSPLHF. The DNA of the CDR3 is TGTGCCATCTCGGGACAGGCCGAGAATTCACCCCTCCACTTT.

The chain carries TRBV29-1 and TRBJ1-2; TRBD1 is a possible D gene (6 bases). V was shortened by 6 bases and J by 8 bases, with 34 bases between the two germline ends. CDR3 length: 18 residues. Germline-derived CDR1 and CDR2 are SQVTM and ANQGSEA. CDR3 protein: CSVDSFSDWQGSRVGYTF. The CDR3, as DNA: TGCAGCGTAGACTCCTTCTCGGATTGGCAGGGGAGTAGAGTGGGCTACACCTTC.

The V and J genes are TRBV6-1 and TRBJ1-5; tentatively, D is TRBD1 (5 bases). V lost 5 bases, J lost 7 bases, and 12 bases lay in between. CDR3 length: 13 amino acids. CDR1 and CDR2 from the germline V gene are MNHNS and SASEGT. This chain's CDR3 is CASSMGDDQPQHF. The CDR3 coding sequence is TGTGCCAGCAGTATGGGGGACGACCAGCCCCAGCATTTT.

In its sample, this clonotype was seen a few times. The chain employs TRBV4-1 and TRBJ1-1; 7 bases are a match to TRBD1. Trimming at V came to 0 bases and at J to 5 bases, leaving 6 bases not matched to a gene. This CDR3 contains 15 residues. Germline assignment: CDR1 MGHRA and CDR2 YSYEKL. CDR3 nucleotide sequence: TGCGCCAGCAGCCAAGATTCAGGGGGGGGAACTGAAGCTTTCTTT. This sequence encodes CASSQDSGGGTEAFF.

The gene calls are TRBV28 and TRBJ1-5, with TRBD1 matching 8 bases. The germline CDR1 and CDR2 sequences are MDHEN and SYDVKM. The length of the CDR3 is 15 residues. With 7 bases clipped from V and 5 bases from J, the junction kept 10 bases outside the gene matches. The chain's CDR3 is CASTSQGGTDQPQHF. CDR3 DNA sequence: TGTGCCAGCACCTCACAGGGGGGAACTGATCAGCCCCAGCATTTT. The full variable domain, rest sourced from reference TRBV28 and TRBJ1-5, is DVKVTQSSRYLVKRTGEKVFLECVQDMDHENMFWYRQDPGLGLRLIYFSYDVKMKEKGDIPEGYSVSREKKERFSLILESASTNQTSMYLCASTSQGGTDQPQHFGDGTRLSIL.

The sample holds many counts of this clonotype. This sequence joins TRBV7-6 and TRBJ1-6; possibly TRBD1 for D (5 bases). The length of the CDR3 is 17 residues. V lost 4 bases to trimming and J lost 0 bases, with 13 bases between them. Germline V CDR1 and CDR2: SGHVS, FNYEAQ. CDR3 protein: CASSSLRGGSYNSPLHF. Here the CDR3 DNA reads TGTGCCAGCAGCTCCCTAAGGGGTGGCTCCTATAATTCACCCCTCCACTTT.

The chain recombines TRBV7-3 with TRBJ2-1; D not certain. V gave up 1 base and J gave up 7 bases, with 8 bases separating them. Germline V gene lookup returns CDR1 SGHTA and CDR2 FQGTGA. CDR3 length equals 13 residues. CDR3 loop: CASSLSTVNEQFF. For the CDR3, the DNA is TGTGCCAGCAGCTTAAGTACTGTGAATGAGCAGTTCTTC.

This clonotype was seen at least ten times. CDR3 coding DNA: TGTGCCAGCAGCCCACACGGACTATCTGGAAACACCATATATTTT. Encoded protein: CASSPHGLSGNTIYF. V gene TRBV7-8 combines with J gene TRBJ1-3; D is undetermined. V lost 5 bases and J 1 base, leaving 12 bases between the germline ends. CDR1 and CDR2 from the germline V gene are SGHVS and FQNEAQ. This CDR3 contains 15 residues.

The sample holds many counts of this clonotype. The chain combines TRBV12-3 or TRBV12-4 with TRBJ2-2; D not resolved. Trimming took off 5 bases at V and 7 bases at J, with 14 bases between the two ends. The CDR3 length is 14 residues. CDR3 in amino acids: CASSTLGNNGELFF. CDR3 coding DNA: TGTGCCAGCAGTACCCTGGGGAATAACGGGGAGCTGTTTTTT.

The chain joins TRBV7-8 to TRBJ2-1, with D maybe TRBD1 (5 bases). The V gene's germline CDR1 is SGHVS and CDR2 FQNEAQ. Trimming removed 2 bases at V and 8 bases at J, with 16 bases between. The CDR3 covers 15 residues. CDR3 bases: TGTGCCAGCAGCTTAATTTCCTCGGGCAGGGATGAGCAGTTCTTC. This translates into CASSLISSGRDEQFF.

This clonotype was detected a few times. The V gene is TRBV11-2, the J gene TRBJ2-1; D is ambiguous. The germline V and J ends were trimmed by 0 bases and 0 bases, with 12 bases remaining between them. This CDR3 region has 17 residues. The germline V gene has CDR1 SGHAT and CDR2 FQNNGV. CDR3 region: CASSLESAQSSYNEQFF. CDR3 nucleotides: TGTGCCAGCAGCTTAGAGTCTGCCCAGAGCTCCTACAATGAGCAGTTCTTC.

The chain joins TRBV12-3 or TRBV12-4 to TRBJ1-6; 7 nucleotides line up with TRBD1. The CDR3 length is 16 residues. With V trimmed by 6 bases and J by 6 bases, 11 bases remained unmatched. The CDR3 spells CASRLETGIGNSPLHF. For the CDR3, the DNA is TGTGCCAGCAGGCTCGAGACAGGGATAGGTAATTCACCCCTCCACTTT.

The rearrangement joins TRBV19 to TRBJ2-3; D may match TRBD1 or TRBD2 (5 bases each). The CDR3 is 15 amino acids. CDR1 is LNHDA, CDR2 SQIVND, per germline (reference sequence). The V end was cut by 7 bases, the J end by 11 bases, with 25 bases between. CDR3 in amino acids: CASTPYGQGATQQYF. CDR3 bases: TGTGCCAGTACCCCATACGGGCAGGGAGCTACTCAGCAGTATTTT. The variable domain in full, completed from reference TRBV19 and TRBJ2-3, reads DGGITQSPKYLFRKEGQNVTLSCEQNLNHDAMYWYRQDPGQGLRLIYYSQIVNDFQKGDIAEGYSVSREKKESFPLTVTSAQKNPTAFYLCASTPYGQGATQQYFGPGTRLTVL.

This clonotype was counted at least ten times. The chain carries TRBV7-2 and TRBJ1-4; D remains unclear. CDR1 and CDR2 (germline): SGHTA, FQGNSA. Trimming took 5 bases from V and 8 from J, leaving 12 bases between them. The CDR3 has 13 amino acids. The CDR3 region is CASSPRSGEKLFF. The DNA for the CDR3 is TGTGCCAGCAGCCCTCGTAGTGGCGAAAAACTGTTTTTT.

CDR3 nucleotide sequence: TGCAGTGCTAGAGTTGTCCAGGCAAATAATTCACCCCTCCACTTT. Translation: CSARVVQANNSPLHF. This sequence joins TRBV20-1 and TRBJ1-6; D is unclear. The length of the CDR3 is 15 residues. Germline CDR1 DFQATT, CDR2 SNEGSKA (reference sequence). V lost 1 base and J 5 bases, leaving 12 bases between the germline ends.